A single sample gave rise to the 15 T cell receptor beta chains below, sequenced in a study of PD-1 blockade in mismatch repair-deficient tumors. TCRdb's copy holds only in-frame clones and misses some; the assay was immunoSEQ multiplex PCR. Of more than 15,000 clones listed, around 82% were seen once; the top ten hold 3% to 3.5%. Source: PBMCs, taken 4 weeks after starting pembrolizumab. Every receptor here comes from an adult with mismatch repair-deficient cancer.

This sequence joins TRBV6-5 and TRBJ1-6, with D tentatively TRBD1 (6 bases). Trimming removed 2 bases at V and 6 bases at J, with 14 bases between. Germline CDR1 is MNHEY and CDR2 is SVGAGI. This CDR3 has 16 residues. The CDR3 DNA sequence: TGTGCCAGCAGTTACCTGGACAGCCAGCGTAATTCACCCCTCCACTTT. It encodes CASSYLDSQRNSPLHF.

The CDR3 spells CASRLAGGPVEQYF. CDR3 bases: TGTGCCAGCAGACTAGCGGGAGGGCCCGTCGAGCAGTACTTC. The chain has TRBV28 and TRBJ2-7; TRBD2 aligns across 13 bases. Per germline, CDR1 MDHEN and CDR2 SYDVKM. Trimming at V came to 6 bases and at J to 6 bases, leaving 5 bases not matched to a gene. There are 14 residues in the CDR3.

This sequence joins TRBV9 and TRBJ2-1; 7 bases agree with TRBD2. Trimming at V came to 3 bases and at J to 7 bases, leaving 10 bases not matched to a gene. Germline V gene lookup returns CDR1 SGDLS and CDR2 YYNGEE. The CDR3 is made up of 15 amino acids. CDR3 nucleotide sequence: TGTGCCAGCAGCGCCGGGACTATTACAACGAATGAGCAGTTCTTC. It translates to CASSAGTITTNEQFF.

The chain combines TRBV10-1 with TRBJ2-2; TRBD1 matches 12 bases. Germline V gene sequence: CDR1 WNHNN, CDR2 SYGVQD (reference sequence). This CDR3 has 15 residues. J gave up 7 bases and V 6 bases, and 6 bases lay outside the gene matches. The CDR3 sequence is CASSRDRGRRGELFF. CDR3 bases: TGCGCCAGCAGCCGGGACAGGGGGCGCCGCGGGGAGCTGTTTTTT.

The CDR3 region is CAWSTGNVYEQYF. CDR3 sequence (DNA): TGTGCCTGGAGTACAGGGAACGTCTACGAGCAGTACTTC. The V call is TRBV30, the J call TRBJ2-7, with D perhaps matching TRBD1 (6 bases). V was pared by 2 bases and J by 3 bases, with 11 bases between. Germline loops: CDR1 GTSNPN, CDR2 SVGIG (reference sequence). This CDR3 spans 13 amino acids.

The V call is TRBV18, the J call TRBJ1-1; weak D call: TRBD1 (6 bases). The CDR3 is made up of 13 amino acids. V lost 5 bases and J 2 bases, leaving 9 bases between the germline ends. The germline V gene encodes CDR1 KGHSH and CDR2 LQKENI. CDR3 loop: CASSGGRNTEAFF. The CDR3 nucleotides are TGTGCCAGCTCAGGGGGCAGAAACACTGAAGCTTTCTTT.

The gene calls are TRBV27 and TRBJ2-1; D gene unclear. The germline CDR1 and CDR2 sequences are MNHEY and SMNVEV (reference sequence). V lost 6 bases to trimming and J lost 8 bases, with 14 bases between them. The CDR3 extends over 13 amino acids. DNA of the CDR3: TGTGCCAGCAGGAGCTTACAGTGGTATGAGCAGTTCTTC. Translation: CASRSLQWYEQFF.

The rearrangement joins TRBV18 to TRBJ2-7; 7 nucleotides match TRBD1. Germline V lookup: CDR1 KGHSH, CDR2 LQKENI. V shed 4 bases and J 5 bases; nucleotides not matched to a gene: 8. The CDR3 length is 14 residues. Here the CDR3 DNA reads TGTGCCAGCTCACTCTCGACAGGGCTAAACGAGCAGTACTTC. As protein: CASSLSTGLNEQYF.

V and J are TRBV5-6 and TRBJ2-5; D is undetermined. Germline loops: CDR1 SGHDT, CDR2 YYEEEE. There are 13 residues in the CDR3. Trimming took 0 bases from V and 5 from J, leaving 8 bases between them. CDR3: CASSLDLRETQYF. The CDR3 DNA reads as TGTGCCAGCAGCTTGGACTTACGGGAGACCCAGTACTTC.

The CDR3 coding sequence is TGTGCCAGCAGTTTGACTAGCGGGCGGGCCCAGTACTTC. This encodes CASSLTSGRAQYF. The genes are TRBV28 and TRBJ2-5; 10 bases fit TRBD2. In germline, CDR1 is MDHEN, CDR2 SYDVKM. The V gene end was trimmed by 3 bases and the J gene end by 9 bases; junction bases not matched to a gene: 4. CDR3 length: 13 residues.

The V gene is TRBV28, the J gene TRBJ1-5; 7 bases line up with TRBD1. This CDR3 is 14 amino acids long. V was clipped by 6 bases and J by 2 bases; unmatched bases: 4. Germline V CDR1 and CDR2: MDHEN, SYDVKM. The CDR3 protein is CASRSTGGNQPQHF. The DNA for the CDR3 is TGTGCCAGCAGGTCTACAGGGGGCAATCAGCCCCAGCATTTT.

The chain joins TRBV27 to TRBJ1-1; 9 bases are a match to TRBD1. The germline V gene encodes CDR1 MNHEY and CDR2 SMNVEV (reference sequence). The length of the CDR3 is 14 residues. J was trimmed by 1 base and V by 3 bases; bases with no gene match: 0. CDR3 nucleotide sequence: TGTGCCAGCAGTTTGACAGGGGGGAACACTGAAGCTTTCTTT. Amino acids: CASSLTGGNTEAFF.

The chain joins TRBV7-9 to TRBJ1-1; D possibly corresponds to TRBD1 (5 bases). Germline values: CDR1 SEHNR, CDR2 FQNEAQ (reference sequence). V was trimmed by 5 bases and J by 6 bases, leaving 19 bases between them. The CDR3 is 15 residues long. The CDR3 nucleotides read TGTGCCAGCAGCCCGCGGCAGGGCCTTTCCCCTGAAGCTTTCTTT. Residues: CASSPRQGLSPEAFF.

This chain connects TRBV19 to TRBJ1-4; no firm D call. Germline assignment: CDR1 LNHDA and CDR2 SQIVND (reference sequence). The CDR3 contains 14 residues. V was clipped by 3 bases and J by 7 bases, with 12 bases between them. CDR3 region: CASSMERGSEKLFF. The CDR3 coding sequence is TGTGCCAGTAGTATGGAGAGAGGGTCTGAAAAACTGTTTTTT.

The chain recombines TRBV6-6 with TRBJ2-3; D gene ambiguous. V was pared by 6 bases and J by 0 bases, with 10 bases between. Per the germline V gene, CDR1 is MNHNY and CDR2 is SVGAGI (reference sequence). The CDR3 has 14 residues. The CDR3 DNA reads as TGTGCCAGCAGGACCCTAGAAAGCACAGATACGCAGTATTTT. Translation: CASRTLESTDTQYF.